These T cell receptor beta chains were read from a single sample in a study of blood T cell repertoires in COVID-19. Sequenced by immunoSEQ multiplex PCR; TCRdb stores in-frame clones only, minus some. The table shows roughly 220,000 clones, with around 80% occurring only once. Sequences were obtained from peripheral blood. The receptors shown here come from a woman between 40 and 55 years old who had recovered from COVID-19. Each CDR3 is given with its conserved first and last residue. D genes are given only for firm matches. The listing skips clone size in some rows; elsewhere it reads once, few, many or a size class.

NA	TRBJ2-5	NA	TRBV5-5	CASSLLGRAVRETQYF	TGTGCCAGCAGCTTGTTAGGCAGGGCAGTTCGGGAGACCCAGTACTTC
NA	TRBJ2-3	NA	TRBV5-6	CASSLGLGGDTDTQYF	TGTGCCAGCAGCTTGGGCCTTGGCGGGGATACAGATACGCAGTATTTT
NA	TRBJ2-3	few	TRBV6-6	CAINPRRTDTQYF	TGTGCCATAAACCCCAGGCGCACAGATACGCAGTATTTT
TRBD1	TRBJ1-1	NA	TRBV6-5	CASSYQPGQGTEAFF	TGTGCCAGCAGTTACCAACCGGGACAGGGAACTGAAGCTTTCTTT
TRBD1	TRBJ1-2	once	TRBV6-5	CASRGQGADGYTF	TGTGCCAGTAGGGGGCAGGGGGCCGATGGCTACACCTTC
NA	TRBJ1-3	NA	TRBV10-1	CASSNTGNTIYF	TGCGCCAGCAGTAATACTGGAAACACCATATATTTT
TRBD2	TRBJ2-5	NA	TRBV18	CASSPAAGDQETQYF	TGTGCCAGCTCACCCGCAGCGGGGGATCAAGAGACCCAGTACTTC
NA	TRBJ2-7	NA	TRBV11-3	CASSLPGTYEQYF	TGTGCCAGCAGCTTGCCGGGGACCTACGAGCAGTACTTC
NA	TRBJ1-2	NA	TRBV7-9	CASSPSGKGYTF	TGTGCCAGCAGCCCTTCAGGGAAAGGCTACACCTTC
NA	TRBJ2-5	NA	TRBV7-9	CASSFGSVGQETQYF	TGTGCCAGCAGCTTCGGTAGCGTCGGACAAGAGACCCAGTACTTC
NA	TRBJ1-5	NA	TRBV4-3	CASSRSIQGFEPQHF	TGCGCCAGCAGCCGATCCATTCAGGGGTTTGAGCCCCAGCATTTT
TRBD2	TRBJ2-3	NA	TRBV9	CASSSGGGTDTQYF	TGTGCCAGCAGTTCCGGGGGGGGCACAGATACGCAGTATTTT
NA	TRBJ2-3	NA	TRBV29-1	CSVEDRQRGTDTQYF	TGCAGCGTTGAAGATCGGCAGAGGGGCACAGATACGCAGTATTTT
NA	TRBJ2-7	NA	TRBV7-2	CASSKNRGGISYEQYF	TGTGCCAGCAGCAAAAACAGAGGAGGAATATCCTACGAGCAGTACTTC
NA	TRBJ1-2	NA	TRBV3-1/TRBV3-2	CASSQRRVRYGYTF	TGTGCCAGCAGCCAGCGCAGGGTCCGCTATGGCTACACCTTC
NA	TRBJ1-2	NA	TRBV11-2	CASSSIAYGYTF	TGTGCCAGCAGCTCTATAGCTTATGGCTACACCTTC
NA	TRBJ1-4	NA	TRBV15	CATSRDSLWLQVGEKLFF	TGTGCCACCAGCAGAGATAGTCTTTGGCTCCAGGTTGGGGAAAAACTGTTTTTT
NA	TRBJ1-2	NA	TRBV7-2	CASSLHAVYGYTF	TGTGCCAGCAGCCTGCATGCGGTCTATGGCTACACCTTC
NA	TRBJ1-1	NA	TRBV7-3	CASSLGEDTEAFF	TGTGCCAGCAGCCTGGGGGAGGACACTGAAGCTTTCTTT